This T cell receptor beta chain was documented in a study of blood T cell repertoires in COVID-19. Libraries were prepared by immunoSEQ multiplex PCR; TCRdb keeps only in-frame clonotypes and omits some of them. The data contain roughly 260,000 clones, about 88% of them seen just once; the ten biggest clones take up 2.1%. The CDR3 totals 14 residues. Germline V lookup: CDR1 SNHLY, CDR2 FYNNEI. The V gene end was trimmed by 8 bases and the J gene end by 9 bases; junction bases not matched to a gene: 5. This receptor was taken from a middle-aged woman who had recovered from COVID-19. The chain is built from TRBV2 and TRBJ2-1; 15 nucleotides line up with TRBD2. Sequenced material: peripheral blood. The CDR3 loop is CASRTSGRAFEQFF. The CDR3 nucleotides are TGTGCCAGCCGGACTAGCGGGAGGGCCTTTGAGCAGTTCTTC. Using reference TRBV2 and TRBJ2-1 for the parts outside the CDR3, the full variable domain is EPEVTQTPSHQVTQMGQEVILRCVPISNHLYFYWYRQILGQKVEFLVSFYNNEISEKSEIFDDQFSVERPDGSNFTLKIRSTKLEDSAMYFCASRTSGRAFEQFFGPGTRLTVL.